The rows below give T cell receptor beta chains drawn from one sample of a study of blood T cells in healthy people across ages. A single record per CDR3 protein comes from TCRdb applying MiXCR to the 5' RACE reads. The sample lists under 850,000 distinct CDR3 sequences; roughly 35% were seen once. The material sequenced was blood. The receptors were gathered from a young man in good health. Both conserved end residues are part of each CDR3. A D gene is named only where the DNA matches it firmly. The size entry is marked missing in some rows and otherwise reads once, few, many or a size class.

v_gene: TRBV20-1
d_gene: TRBD2
len: 14
abundance: NA
j_gene: TRBJ2-1
CDR3nt: TGCAGTGCTATAGGGACTAGCGGATACAATGAGCAGTTCTTC
CDR3aa: CSAIGTSGYNEQFF

v_gene: TRBV7-2
d_gene: NA
len: 13
abundance: NA
j_gene: TRBJ1-2
CDR3nt: TGTGCCAGCAGCTTGGGCAAGAACTATGGCTACACCTTC
CDR3aa: CASSLGKNYGYTF

v_gene: TRBV11-1
d_gene: TRBD1
len: 15
abundance: few
j_gene: TRBJ2-1
CDR3nt: TGTGCCAGCACCCCGGACAGGGTTGGGGTCAATGAGCAGTTCTTC
CDR3aa: CASTPDRVGVNEQFF

v_gene: TRBV5-1
d_gene: NA
len: 16
abundance: few
j_gene: TRBJ1-4
CDR3nt: TGCGCCAGCAGCTCGGGCCCAACAGGGATTAATGAAAAACTGTTTTTT
CDR3aa: CASSSGPTGINEKLFF

v_gene: TRBV6-2/TRBV6-3
d_gene: TRBD2
len: 14
abundance: few
j_gene: TRBJ2-5
CDR3nt: TGTGCCAGCAGTCCAGGACTAGCGTGGGAGACCCAGTACTTC
CDR3aa: CASSPGLAWETQYF

v_gene: TRBV7-2
d_gene: NA
len: 12
abundance: few
j_gene: TRBJ2-1
CDR3nt: TGTGCCAGCAGCTTATTCGGCGGGGAGCAGTTCTTC
CDR3aa: CASSLFGGEQFF

v_gene: TRBV3-1
d_gene: NA
len: 15
abundance: few
j_gene: TRBJ1-2
CDR3nt: TGTGCCAGCAGCCAAGTGAGGGAGGGACACTATGGCTACACCTTC
CDR3aa: CASSQVREGHYGYTF

v_gene: TRBV10-3
d_gene: TRBD1
len: 14
abundance: many
j_gene: TRBJ2-3
CDR3nt: TGTGCCATTGCCGGGGACAGGGGGACAGATACGCAGTATTTT
CDR3aa: CAIAGDRGTDTQYF

v_gene: TRBV20-1
d_gene: NA
len: 14
abundance: many
j_gene: TRBJ2-5
CDR3nt: TGCAGTGCTAGAGAAATCAGGGTCCGGGAGACCCAGTACTTC
CDR3aa: CSAREIRVRETQYF

v_gene: TRBV7-6
d_gene: TRBD2
len: 14
abundance: NA
j_gene: TRBJ2-1
CDR3nt: TGTGCCAGCAGCTTACGTAGCGGGGAAGAGACCCAGTTCTTC
CDR3aa: CASSLRSGEETQFF

v_gene: TRBV5-5
d_gene: NA
len: 15
abundance: many
j_gene: TRBJ2-1
CDR3nt: TGTGCCAGCAGTAGGGGGGACTCGTCGTACAATGAGCAGTTCTTC
CDR3aa: CASSRGDSSYNEQFF

v_gene: TRBV4-3
d_gene: TRBD1
len: 17
abundance: NA
j_gene: TRBJ2-7
CDR3nt: TGCGCCAGCAGCTCATATCCCGGGACAGCGGTGTACAATGAGCAGTACTTC
CDR3aa: CASSSYPGTAVYNEQYF

v_gene: TRBV24-1
d_gene: NA
len: 15
abundance: few
j_gene: TRBJ2-7
CDR3nt: TGTGCCACCAGTGCCCCCGGGCCTACAGGGAATGAGCAGTACTTC
CDR3aa: CATSAPGPTGNEQYF

v_gene: TRBV11-1
d_gene: NA
len: 15
abundance: few
j_gene: TRBJ2-2
CDR3nt: TGTGCCAGCAGCTGGCGGGGCAGGGGAACCGGGGAGCTGTTTTTT
CDR3aa: CASSWRGRGTGELFF

v_gene: TRBV5-1
d_gene: NA
len: 14
abundance: few
j_gene: TRBJ1-4
CDR3nt: TGCGCCAGCAGAAGGGCGGCCGTGGACGAAAAACTGTTTTTT
CDR3aa: CASRRAAVDEKLFF

v_gene: TRBV11-2
d_gene: TRBD1
len: 12
abundance: few
j_gene: TRBJ2-5
CDR3nt: TGTGCCAGCAGGCCTACAGGGGGCGCCCAGTACTTC
CDR3aa: CASRPTGGAQYF

v_gene: TRBV7-9
d_gene: NA
len: 12
abundance: many
j_gene: TRBJ2-5
CDR3nt: TGTGCCAGCAGCTACGATCGGGAGACCCAGTACTTC
CDR3aa: CASSYDRETQYF

v_gene: TRBV27
d_gene: TRBD2
len: 14
abundance: many
j_gene: TRBJ2-1
CDR3nt: TGTGCCAGTCGGACTAGCGGGGCTAACAATGAGCAGTTCTTC
CDR3aa: CASRTSGANNEQFF

v_gene: TRBV20-1
d_gene: NA
len: 13
abundance: few
j_gene: TRBJ1-4
CDR3nt: TGCAGTGCTCGGTCGGGGGGAGACGAAAAACTGTTTTTT
CDR3aa: CSARSGGDEKLFF

v_gene: TRBV20-1
d_gene: NA
len: 16
abundance: NA
j_gene: TRBJ2-1
CDR3nt: TGCAGTGCTTTCCAGAGCCAGCCAGTCCGCTACAAGGAGCAGTTCTTC
CDR3aa: CSAFQSQPVRYKEQFF

v_gene: TRBV27
d_gene: NA
len: 17
abundance: NA
j_gene: TRBJ2-2
CDR3nt: TGTGCCAGCAGTTTAGGCTCTGTTGGAGGGTTCGCCGGGGAGCTGTTTTTT
CDR3aa: CASSLGSVGGFAGELFF

v_gene: TRBV7-2
d_gene: NA
len: 13
abundance: NA
j_gene: TRBJ2-3
CDR3nt: TGTGCCAGCAGCCTCGCAAAGCCCGATACGCAGTATTTT
CDR3aa: CASSLAKPDTQYF

v_gene: TRBV20-1
d_gene: NA
len: 13
abundance: NA
j_gene: TRBJ1-1
CDR3nt: TGCAGTGCCCCCCCACGGGGGAACACTGAAGCTTTCTTT
CDR3aa: CSAPPRGNTEAFF

v_gene: TRBV20-1
d_gene: NA
len: 14
abundance: NA
j_gene: TRBJ2-3
CDR3nt: TGCAGTGCCCGTTGGCCTGGGGCTACAGATACGCAGTATTTT
CDR3aa: CSARWPGATDTQYF

v_gene: TRBV20-1
d_gene: NA
len: 12
abundance: many
j_gene: TRBJ2-1
CDR3nt: TGCAGTGCTAGAGAGAATGCAGATGAGCAGTTCTTC
CDR3aa: CSARENADEQFF

v_gene: TRBV9
d_gene: NA
len: 18
abundance: few
j_gene: TRBJ1-2
CDR3nt: TGTGCCAGCAGCGTAGCTTGGGAGGGCAACTGTTTCTGCTATGGCTACACCTTC
CDR3aa: CASSVAWEGNCFCYGYTF

v_gene: TRBV20-1
d_gene: TRBD2
len: 17
abundance: few
j_gene: TRBJ2-5
CDR3nt: TGCAGTGCTAGAGATCTCCCGCGACTAGCGGAGGAAGAGACCCAGTACTTC
CDR3aa: CSARDLPRLAEEETQYF

v_gene: TRBV6-2/TRBV6-3
d_gene: NA
len: 14
abundance: few
j_gene: TRBJ1-1
CDR3nt: TGTGCCAGCAGTTACTGGGGAATGAACACTGAAGCTTTCTTT
CDR3aa: CASSYWGMNTEAFF

v_gene: TRBV4-2
d_gene: TRBD1
len: 15
abundance: NA
j_gene: TRBJ1-5
CDR3nt: TGTGCCAGCAGCCAGATGGGGACAGGAGATCAGCCCCAGCATTTT
CDR3aa: CASSQMGTGDQPQHF

v_gene: TRBV6-5
d_gene: TRBD1
len: 15
abundance: NA
j_gene: TRBJ2-7
CDR3nt: TGTGCCAGCAGTTACCGGGACAGGAGCTCCTACGAGCAGTACTTC
CDR3aa: CASSYRDRSSYEQYF

v_gene: TRBV5-1
d_gene: TRBD1
len: 15
abundance: NA
j_gene: TRBJ2-3
CDR3nt: TGCGCCAGCAGCAAACAGGGGGCGAGCACAGATACGCAGTATTTT
CDR3aa: CASSKQGASTDTQYF

v_gene: TRBV9
d_gene: NA
len: 10
abundance: NA
j_gene: TRBJ2-7
CDR3nt: TGTGCCAGCGCGGGGAAAGAGCAGTACTTC
CDR3aa: CASAGKEQYF

v_gene: TRBV12-5
d_gene: NA
len: 13
abundance: NA
j_gene: TRBJ2-1
CDR3nt: TGTGCTAGTGTGGGAGGCTCCTACAATGAGCAGTTCTTC
CDR3aa: CASVGGSYNEQFF

v_gene: TRBV20-1
d_gene: NA
len: 12
abundance: NA
j_gene: TRBJ1-2
CDR3nt: TGCAGTACTCTCGGACAGATCTATGGCTACACCTTC
CDR3aa: CSTLGQIYGYTF

v_gene: TRBV7-2
d_gene: NA
len: 14
abundance: NA
j_gene: TRBJ2-3
CDR3nt: TGTGCCAGCAGCTTATACCTCTCCACAGATACGCAGTATTTT
CDR3aa: CASSLYLSTDTQYF

v_gene: TRBV18
d_gene: NA
len: 15
abundance: few
j_gene: TRBJ1-3
CDR3nt: TGTGCCAGCTCACCTACAACCAGCTCTGGAAACACCATATATTTT
CDR3aa: CASSPTTSSGNTIYF

v_gene: TRBV5-1
d_gene: NA
len: 13
abundance: NA
j_gene: TRBJ1-1
CDR3nt: TGCGCCAGCAGCTTTGCAGGGTTCGCTGAAGCTTTCTTT
CDR3aa: CASSFAGFAEAFF

v_gene: TRBV20-1
d_gene: TRBD2
len: 17
abundance: few
j_gene: TRBJ2-3
CDR3nt: TGCAGTGCTAGAGGGGGCCTAGCGGGGATGAATGGAGATACGCAGTATTTT
CDR3aa: CSARGGLAGMNGDTQYF

v_gene: TRBV6-6
d_gene: NA
len: 11
abundance: many
j_gene: TRBJ2-5
CDR3nt: TGTGCCAGCAGTCCCCAGGTGACCCAGTACTTC
CDR3aa: CASSPQVTQYF

v_gene: TRBV4-1
d_gene: NA
len: 14
abundance: NA
j_gene: TRBJ2-5
CDR3nt: TGCGCCAGCAGCCAAGTTAGCGGCCAAGAGACCCAGTACTTC
CDR3aa: CASSQVSGQETQYF

v_gene: TRBV20-1
d_gene: TRBD2
len: 15
abundance: NA
j_gene: TRBJ2-7
CDR3nt: TGCAGTGCTAGAGGGACTAGCGGCCCTAAATACGAGCAGTACTTC
CDR3aa: CSARGTSGPKYEQYF

v_gene: TRBV6-5
d_gene: TRBD2
len: 16
abundance: NA
j_gene: TRBJ2-5
CDR3nt: TGTGCCAGCAGTTACTCCCCTCGGGGGGGGCGAGAGACCCAGTACTTC
CDR3aa: CASSYSPRGGRETQYF

v_gene: TRBV19
d_gene: NA
len: 16
abundance: NA
j_gene: TRBJ2-7
CDR3nt: TGTGCCAGTAGTAACCTCCCCGGGACACACTACAATGAGCAGTACTTC
CDR3aa: CASSNLPGTHYNEQYF